This T cell receptor beta chain was documented in a study of blood T cell repertoires in COVID-19. Study-wide background: Sites across the United States, Italy and Spain contributed samples from acute and convalescent COVID-19. The analysed material was cDNA or gDNA that came from T cells, B-cell-depleted T cells, or PBMCs.

A Seattle source enrolled patients during active infection and followed them longitudinally. Per the authors' pipeline: Estimates of nucleated cell counts were drawn from the amplification of reference gene primers. The protocol was immunoSEQ multiplex PCR, while the TCRdb copy is restricted to in-frame clones and leaves out a portion. The DNA gave D and trimming, while V, J and clone size come from that table. This table holds about 170,000 clones, approximately 80% found once. CDR1 is SGHRS, CDR2 YFSETQ, per germline. Trimming took 4 bases from V and 2 from J; bases not matched to a gene: 5. CDR3 length: 15 amino acids.

V and J are TRBV5-1 and TRBJ2-1; 8 nucleotides align to TRBD1. The TCR originated in a woman aged 40 to 49 with COVID-19, enrolled during active disease. Specimen: peripheral blood. CDR3 sequence: CASSLQGATYNEQFF. Written as DNA, the CDR3 is TGCGCCAGCAGCCTCCAGGGGGCGACCTACAATGAGCAGTTCTTC. Full variable domain (rest looked up from reference TRBV5-1 and TRBJ2-1): KAGVTQTPRYLIKTRGQQVTLSCSPISGHRSVSWYQQTPGQGLQFLFEYFSETQRNKGNFPGRFSGRQFSNSRSEMNVSTLELGDSALYLCASSLQGATYNEQFFGPGTRLTVL.